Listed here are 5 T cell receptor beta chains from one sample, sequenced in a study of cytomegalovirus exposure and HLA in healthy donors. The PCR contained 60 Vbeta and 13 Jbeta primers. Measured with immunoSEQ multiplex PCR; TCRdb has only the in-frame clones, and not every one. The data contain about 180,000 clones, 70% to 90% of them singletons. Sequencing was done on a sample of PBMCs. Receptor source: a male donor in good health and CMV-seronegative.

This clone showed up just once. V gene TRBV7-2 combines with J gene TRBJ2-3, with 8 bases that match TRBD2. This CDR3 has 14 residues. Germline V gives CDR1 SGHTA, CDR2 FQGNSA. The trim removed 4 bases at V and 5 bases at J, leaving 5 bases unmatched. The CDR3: CASSSERGKDTQYF. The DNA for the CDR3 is TGTGCCAGCAGCTCCGAGCGGGGGAAAGATACGCAGTATTTT. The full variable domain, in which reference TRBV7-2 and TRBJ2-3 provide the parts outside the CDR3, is GAGVSQSPSNKVTEKGKDVELRCDPISGHTALYWYRQSLGQGLEFLIYFQGNSAPDKSGLPSDRFSAERTGGSVSTLTIQRTQQEDSAVYLCASSSERGKDTQYFGPGTRLTVL.

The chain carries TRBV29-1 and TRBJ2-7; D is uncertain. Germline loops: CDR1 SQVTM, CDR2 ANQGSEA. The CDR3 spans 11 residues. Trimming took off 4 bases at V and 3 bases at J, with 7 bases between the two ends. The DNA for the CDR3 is TGCAGCGTTGTATACAGCTACGAGCAGTACTTC. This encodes CSVVYSYEQYF.

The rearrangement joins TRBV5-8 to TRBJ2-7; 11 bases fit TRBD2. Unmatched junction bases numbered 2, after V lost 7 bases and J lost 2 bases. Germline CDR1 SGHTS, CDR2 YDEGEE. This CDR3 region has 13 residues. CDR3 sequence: CASQTSGAYEQYF. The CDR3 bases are TGTGCCAGCCAGACTAGCGGGGCCTACGAGCAGTACTTC.

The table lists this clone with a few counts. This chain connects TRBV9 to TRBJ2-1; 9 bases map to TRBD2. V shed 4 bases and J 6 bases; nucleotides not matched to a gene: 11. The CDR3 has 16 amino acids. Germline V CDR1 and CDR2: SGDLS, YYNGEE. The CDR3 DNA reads TGTGCCAGCAGCCCGGGGTGGGGACTAGCAGTCAATGAGCAGTTCTTC. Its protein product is CASSPGWGLAVNEQFF.

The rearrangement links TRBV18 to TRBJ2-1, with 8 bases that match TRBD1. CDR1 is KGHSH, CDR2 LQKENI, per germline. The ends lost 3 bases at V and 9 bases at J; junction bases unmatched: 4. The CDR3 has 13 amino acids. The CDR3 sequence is CASSPQGAGEQFF. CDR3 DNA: TGTGCCAGCTCACCTCAGGGGGCGGGTGAGCAGTTCTTC.